These 32 T cell receptor beta chains came from one sample sequenced in a study of T cell responses to AZD1222 COVID-19 vaccine. Only in-frame clones appear in the TCRdb table, and some are missing; sequencing was by immunoSEQ multiplex PCR. The sample records under 150,000 clones, approximately 89% being singletons. The sequences come from peripheral blood, collected 28 days after the second AZD1222 dose. The receptors stem from an adult who received the AZD1222 COVID-19 vaccine.

The V and J genes are TRBV27 and TRBJ1-4; D is ambiguous. CDR1 MNHEY and CDR2 SMNVEV come from the germline V gene (reference sequence). The CDR3 extends over 15 amino acids. Trimming took off 6 bases at V and 5 bases at J, with 16 bases between the two ends. The CDR3 loop reads CASSQGGRPNEKLFF. CDR3 nucleotides: TGTGCCAGCAGCCAAGGAGGGAGACCGAATGAAAAACTGTTTTTT.

The CDR3 sequence: CASNPGQAGSPLHF. DNA for the CDR3: TGTGCCAGCAACCCGGGACAGGCGGGCTCGCCCCTCCACTTT. The chain joins TRBV6-2 or TRBV6-3 to TRBJ1-6; TRBD1 agrees at 8 bases. With 7 bases clipped from V and 13 bases from J, the junction kept 12 bases outside the gene matches. CDR1 and CDR2 from the germline V gene are MNHEY and SVGEGT. The CDR3 is 14 residues long.

The genes are TRBV19 and TRBJ2-3; maybe TRBD2 (5 bases). CDR3 size: 14 residues. Looked up from germline, CDR1 is LNHDA and CDR2 is SQIVND (reference sequence). With 8 bases removed from V and 0 bases from J, the gap between germline ends came to 12 bases. In DNA, the CDR3 is TGTGCCAGTCGGGCGGGCTTAAGCACAGATACGCAGTATTTT. Its translation is CASRAGLSTDTQYF.

The V gene is TRBV18, the J gene TRBJ1-6; TRBD1 matches at 7 bases. The CDR3 covers 15 residues. V shed 5 bases and J 4 bases; nucleotides not matched to a gene: 5. Germline loops: CDR1 KGHSH, CDR2 LQKENI. The DNA of the CDR3 is TGTGCCAGCTCAGGACCGGGACAGTATAATTCACCCCTCCACTTT. Amino acid sequence: CASSGPGQYNSPLHF.

The chain couples TRBV28 to TRBJ1-5; D remains unclear. This CDR3 spans 15 amino acids. Trimming shortened V by 3 bases and J by 4 bases, and 13 bases separated the two germline ends. The germline V gene has CDR1 MDHEN and CDR2 SYDVKM. CDR3 DNA: TGTGCCAGCAGTTTGCGCGGGCGTAGGAATCAGCCCCAGCATTTT. This gives the protein CASSLRGRRNQPQHF.

The V call is TRBV28, the J call TRBJ2-3, with a tentative D call TRBD2 (5 bases). Per the germline V gene, CDR1 is MDHEN and CDR2 is SYDVKM. The CDR3 is 14 residues long. Trimming pared 5 bases from V and 2 bases from J, leaving 11 bases between. In DNA, the CDR3 is TGTGCCAGCAGTGGGGAGCCGCTCACAGATACGCAGTATTTT. This encodes CASSGEPLTDTQYF.

The chain joins TRBV7-8 to TRBJ2-7; 9 nucleotides match TRBD1. The CDR3 has 14 residues. Germline CDR1 and CDR2: SGHVS and FQNEAQ. V was pared by 4 bases and J by 6 bases, with 7 bases of the junction left unmatched. CDR3 residues: CASSSQGQGSEQYF. The CDR3 DNA sequence: TGTGCCAGCAGCTCCCAGGGACAGGGATCCGAGCAGTACTTC.

This clone was observed once. This chain connects TRBV6-4 to TRBJ2-3, with 8 bases aligning to TRBD2. With 0 bases clipped from V and 1 base from J, the junction kept 3 bases outside the gene matches. This CDR3 is 16 amino acids long. The V gene's germline CDR1 is MRHNA and CDR2 SNTAGT. The CDR3 nucleotides are TGTGCCAGCAGTGACTCGATGCGGGGGGGCACAGATACGCAGTATTTT. Protein: CASSDSMRGGTDTQYF.

The chain carries TRBV12-3 or TRBV12-4 and TRBJ1-2; tentative D call: TRBD1 (6 bases). V gave up 5 bases and J gave up 7 bases, with 8 bases separating them. This CDR3 is 11 amino acids long. This chain's CDR3 is CASSRGFGYTF. DNA of the CDR3: TGTGCCAGCAGTAGGGGGTTTGGCTACACCTTC.

Only a few counts were recorded for this clone. The chain recombines TRBV3-1 (or the pseudogene TRBV3-2) with TRBJ2-2; 9 bases are a match to TRBD2. Germline loops: CDR1 LGHDT, CDR2 YNNKEL (reference sequence). This CDR3 has 16 residues. V shed 1 base, J shed 3 bases, and the junction held 3 bases outside the gene matches. CDR3 in DNA: TGTGCCAGCAGCCAAGGGGCTAGCGGGGACACCGGGGAGCTGTTTTTT. Its translation: CASSQGASGDTGELFF.

The chain employs TRBV29-1 and TRBJ1-4; weak D call: TRBD1 (5 bases). This CDR3 region has 14 residues. The germline V and J ends were trimmed by 5 bases and 7 bases, with 17 bases remaining between them. Germline V CDR1 and CDR2: SQVTM, ANQGSEA. The CDR3, as DNA: TGCAGCGTTATTGACAGAATGGGGGGTGAAAAACTGTTTTTT. Translated, it gives CSVIDRMGGEKLFF.

This clone was seen only once. The gene calls are TRBV3-1 (or the pseudogene TRBV3-2) and TRBJ1-3, with D maybe TRBD1 (5 bases). The CDR3 is 18 residues long. The V end lost 0 bases, the J end lost 0 bases, and 15 bases lay between the germline ends. Germline V lookup: CDR1 LGHDT, CDR2 YNNKEL (reference sequence). The CDR3 sequence is CASSQDSGGACSGNTIYF. The CDR3 DNA follows: TGTGCCAGCAGCCAAGATTCGGGAGGGGCGTGCTCTGGAAACACCATATATTTT.

The chain has TRBV2 and TRBJ2-7; 12 nucleotides align to TRBD2. Germline CDR1 is SNHLY and CDR2 is FYNNEI. J gave up 7 bases and V 5 bases, and 9 bases lay outside the gene matches. The CDR3 loop spans 15 amino acids. The CDR3: CASSPLAGGPGEQYF. The CDR3 DNA reads as TGTGCCAGCAGTCCCCTAGCGGGGGGGCCAGGAGAGCAGTACTTC.

V gene TRBV5-6 combines with J gene TRBJ2-5, with unresolved D. The CDR3 covers 13 residues. Trimming shortened V by 0 bases and J by 4 bases, and 7 bases separated the two germline ends. The germline CDR1 and CDR2 sequences are SGHDT and YYEEEE. The CDR3 sequence is CASSLEFLETQYF. The CDR3 DNA follows: TGTGCCAGCAGCTTGGAGTTTCTAGAGACCCAGTACTTC. Filled out from reference TRBV5-6 and TRBJ2-5, the complete variable domain reads DAGVTQSPTHLIKTRGQQVTLRCSPKSGHDTVSWYQQALGQGPQFIFQYYEEEERQRGNFPDRFSGHQFPNYSSELNVNALLLGDSALYLCASSLEFLETQYFGPGTRLLVL.

The chain couples TRBV7-3 to TRBJ2-6; D ambiguous. The CDR3 covers 15 residues. Germline V CDR1 and CDR2: SGHTA, FQGTGA. V was cut by 5 bases and J by 2 bases, with 10 bases left in between. The CDR3 DNA follows: TGTGCCAGCAGCCAATCCAGCACTGGGGCCAACGTCCTGACTTTC. It translates to CASSQSSTGANVLTF.

The rearrangement uses TRBV5-1 and TRBJ2-3; D ambiguous. From germline, CDR1 is SGHRS and CDR2 YFSETQ. Trimming cost V 4 bases and J 2 bases, with 5 bases left between them. This CDR3 has 12 residues. CDR3 sequence: CASSKDTDTQYF. CDR3 DNA: TGCGCCAGCAGCAAAGACACAGATACGCAGTATTTT.

J is TRBJ1-2 and V is TRBV10-2; D is undetermined. The germline gives CDR1 WSHSY, CDR2 SAAADI. Trimming stripped 2 bases from V and 6 bases from J, with 16 bases between. This CDR3 contains 15 residues. For the CDR3, the DNA is TGCGCCAGCAGTGAGCCGGGATTGGCAGTCGATGGCTACACCTTC. Its protein is CASSEPGLAVDGYTF.

The rearrangement joins TRBV27 to TRBJ1-3; D possibly corresponds to TRBD1 (5 bases). Germline lookup yields CDR1 MNHEY and CDR2 SMNVEV (reference sequence). The CDR3 contains 16 residues. Trimming left V 5 bases short and J 4 bases short, with 18 bases between. The CDR3 protein is CASSPLAGRIGNTIYF. CDR3 coding DNA: TGTGCCAGCAGTCCCCTGGCGGGGCGAATAGGAAACACCATATATTTT.

Turning to this clone: Additional DNA sequences in this sample encode the identical CDR3. The V gene is TRBV7-2, the J gene TRBJ1-6; no clear D. Between the trimmed V and J ends, which lost 1 base and 8 bases, there was a span of 6 bases. This CDR3 is 13 amino acids long. The germline V gene has CDR1 SGHTA and CDR2 FQGNSA. The CDR3 DNA sequence: TGTGCCAGCAGCTTAGTCGCGGATTCACCCCTCCACTTT. Amino acid sequence: CASSLVADSPLHF.

The chain is built from TRBV11-2 and TRBJ2-1, with unresolved D. There are 13 residues in the CDR3. Trimming stripped 4 bases from V and 7 bases from J, with 11 bases between. The V gene's germline CDR1 is SGHAT and CDR2 FQNNGV. Here the CDR3 DNA reads TGTGCCAGCAGCTCCCCCCGCACAAATGAGCAGTTCTTC. Protein product: CASSSPRTNEQFF.

V gene TRBV3-1 (or the pseudogene TRBV3-2) combines with J gene TRBJ2-1; TRBD1 agrees at 12 bases. After removal of 4 bases from V and 9 bases from J, the junction contained 4 bases not matched to a gene. This CDR3 region has 14 residues. CDR1 and CDR2 from the germline V gene are LGHDT and YNNKEL (reference sequence). CDR3 protein: CASSPGTGGGEQFF. Written as DNA, the CDR3 is TGTGCCAGCAGCCCCGGGACAGGGGGCGGTGAGCAGTTCTTC.

The V and J genes are TRBV19 and TRBJ1-4; TRBD1 might be the D (6 bases). With 3 bases removed from V and 0 bases from J, the gap between germline ends came to 11 bases. CDR1 LNHDA and CDR2 SQIVND come from the germline V gene (reference sequence). This CDR3 spans 16 amino acids. The CDR3 protein is CASSIRQVPTNEKLFF. In nucleotides, the CDR3 is TGTGCCAGTAGTATCCGACAGGTACCAACTAATGAAAAACTGTTTTTT. The whole variable domain, filled in from reference TRBV19 and TRBJ1-4, reads DGGITQSPKYLFRKEGQNVTLSCEQNLNHDAMYWYRQDPGQGLRLIYYSQIVNDFQKGDIAEGYSVSREKKESFPLTVTSAQKNPTAFYLCASSIRQVPTNEKLFFGSGTQLSVL.

V gene TRBV4-3 combines with J gene TRBJ1-6; D is ambiguous. Trimming took off 4 bases at V and 7 bases at J, with 14 bases between the two ends. The CDR3 has 15 residues. In germline, CDR1 is LGHNA, CDR2 YSLEER. CDR3 bases: TGCGCCAGCAGCCGGTGGGCAGACCAGAATTCACCCCTCCACTTT. Its translation is CASSRWADQNSPLHF.

This chain links TRBV6-5 with TRBJ1-2; D uncertain. The CDR3 has 14 amino acids. V lost 0 bases to trimming and J lost 8 bases, with 13 bases between them. Germline V lookup: CDR1 MNHEY, CDR2 SVGAGI. The CDR3 nucleotides are TGTGCCAGCAGTTACTCGATATCTACCCGAGGCTACACCTTC. This sequence encodes CASSYSISTRGYTF.

The V call is TRBV10-3, the J call TRBJ2-5, with a weak D call TRBD2 (5 bases). Germline CDR1 reads ENHRY; CDR2 reads SYGVKD. The V gene lost 3 bases and the J gene lost 3 bases, with 8 bases spanning the gap. The CDR3 runs 13 residues. The CDR3 region has the DNA TGTGCCATCAGTGACCTTAGCGAAGAGACCCAGTACTTC. Translation gives CAISDLSEETQYF.

V is TRBV6-1 and J is TRBJ1-6; possibly TRBD1 for D (5 bases). The germline gives CDR1 MNHNS, CDR2 SASEGT. The CDR3 is 15 residues long. V shed 3 bases and J shed 10 bases, with 16 bases lying between them. This chain's CDR3 is CASSDFRQGASPLHF. Written as DNA, the CDR3 is TGTGCCAGCAGTGATTTTCGGCAGGGTGCCTCACCCCTCCACTTT.

The sample holds a few counts of this clone. DNA of the CDR3: TGTGCCAGCAGTTTAGACGGAAGCTCTGGAAACACCATATATTTT. Amino acid sequence: CASSLDGSSGNTIYF. This sequence joins TRBV27 and TRBJ1-3; D is ambiguous. The CDR3 covers 15 residues. Germline V gene sequence: CDR1 MNHEY, CDR2 SMNVEV (reference sequence). V dropped 2 bases and J dropped 0 bases, with 8 bases sitting between them.

J is TRBJ1-2 and V is TRBV4-1; a possible D gene is TRBD1 (5 bases). This CDR3 contains 18 residues. Germline V gene data show CDR1 as MGHRA and CDR2 as YSYEKL. V was cut by 1 base and J by 1 base, with 19 bases left in between. Here the CDR3 reads CASSQAPGGREFNYGYTF. The CDR3, as DNA: TGCGCCAGCAGCCAAGCCCCGGGAGGCAGGGAGTTTAACTATGGCTACACCTTC.

The chain joins TRBV5-1 to TRBJ1-3, with unresolved D. This CDR3 has 17 residues. Between the trimmed V and J ends, which lost 1 base and 1 base, there was a span of 15 bases. Germline assignment: CDR1 SGHRS and CDR2 YFSETQ. The CDR3 here is CASSLLSLGESGNTIYF. In nucleotides, the CDR3 is TGCGCCAGCAGCTTGTTGAGTTTGGGCGAGTCTGGAAACACCATATATTTT.

This clone was detected a few times. This chain joins TRBV18 and TRBJ2-5; D remains ambiguous. The ends were cut back, 3 bases at V and 4 bases at J, with 18 bases in the middle. From germline, CDR1 is KGHSH and CDR2 LQKENI. The CDR3 loop spans 16 amino acids. The chain's CDR3 is CASSPMGSDPSETQYF. In DNA, the CDR3 is TGTGCCAGCTCACCCATGGGCTCCGATCCATCAGAGACCCAGTACTTC.

This chain uses TRBV3-1 (or the pseudogene TRBV3-2) with TRBJ2-7, with 7 positions matching TRBD1. The CDR3 has 16 residues. The germline gives CDR1 LGHDT, CDR2 YNNKEL (reference sequence). V trimming: 2 bases; J trimming: 9 bases; junction bases outside the gene matches: 16. Here the CDR3 DNA reads TGTGCCAGCAGCCAACAGTCCGGGACAGTGCCACAGGGGCAGTACTTC. It specifies CASSQQSGTVPQGQYF.

This clone was picked up a small number of times. V gene TRBV5-1 combines with J gene TRBJ1-4; possible D gene TRBD1, 5 bases. With 0 bases removed from V and 8 bases from J, the gap between germline ends came to 14 bases. The CDR3 loop spans 15 amino acids. From germline, CDR1 is SGHRS and CDR2 YFSETQ. Here the CDR3 reads CASSLGQSYSEKLFF. Here the CDR3 DNA reads TGCGCCAGCAGCTTGGGACAGTCGTATTCCGAAAAACTGTTTTTT.